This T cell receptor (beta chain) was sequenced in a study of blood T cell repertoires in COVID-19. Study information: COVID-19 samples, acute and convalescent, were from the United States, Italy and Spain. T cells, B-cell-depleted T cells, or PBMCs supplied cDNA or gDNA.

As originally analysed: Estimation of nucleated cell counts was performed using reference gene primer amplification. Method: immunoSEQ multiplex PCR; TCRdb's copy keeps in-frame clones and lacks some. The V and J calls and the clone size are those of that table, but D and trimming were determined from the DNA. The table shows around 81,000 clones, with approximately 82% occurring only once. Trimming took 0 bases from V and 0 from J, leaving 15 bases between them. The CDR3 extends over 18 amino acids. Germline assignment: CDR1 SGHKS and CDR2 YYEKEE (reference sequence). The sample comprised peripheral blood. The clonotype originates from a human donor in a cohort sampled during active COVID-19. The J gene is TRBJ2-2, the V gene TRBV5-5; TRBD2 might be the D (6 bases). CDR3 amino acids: CASSLGFTRRANTGELFF. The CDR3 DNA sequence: TGTGCCAGCAGCTTGGGGTTTACCCGGAGGGCGAACACCGGGGAGCTGTTTTTT.